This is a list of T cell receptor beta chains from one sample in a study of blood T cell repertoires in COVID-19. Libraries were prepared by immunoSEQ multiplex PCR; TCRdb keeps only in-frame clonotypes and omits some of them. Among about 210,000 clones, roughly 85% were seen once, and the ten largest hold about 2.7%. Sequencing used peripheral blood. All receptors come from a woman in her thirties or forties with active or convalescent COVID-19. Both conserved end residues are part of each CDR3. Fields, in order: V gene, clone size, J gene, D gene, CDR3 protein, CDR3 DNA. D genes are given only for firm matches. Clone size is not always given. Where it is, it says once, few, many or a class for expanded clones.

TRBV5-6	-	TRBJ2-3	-	CASSLLEAFVTDTQYF	TGTGCCAGCAGCTTGCTCGAGGCCTTCGTCACAGATACGCAGTATTTT
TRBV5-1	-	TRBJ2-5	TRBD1	CASSLAQGTGLWETQYF	TGCGCCAGCAGCTTGGCCCAAGGGACAGGGTTGTGGGAGACCCAGTACTTC
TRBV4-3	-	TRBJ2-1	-	CASSQAYGEYNEQFF	TGCGCCAGCAGCCAAGCTTACGGGGAGTACAATGAGCAGTTCTTC
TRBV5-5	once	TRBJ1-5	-	CASSLVPTGRQPQHF	TGTGCCAGCAGCTTGGTTCCCACAGGAAGGCAGCCCCAGCATTTT
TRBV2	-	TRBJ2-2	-	CASSREVIGELFF	TGTGCCAGCAGCAGGGAGGTTATCGGGGAGCTGTTTTTT
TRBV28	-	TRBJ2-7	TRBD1	CASSRGQAYEQYF	TGTGCCAGCAGTCGGGGACAGGCCTACGAGCAGTACTTC
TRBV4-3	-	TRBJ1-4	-	CASSTDPPRGSTTNEKLFF	TGCGCCAGCAGCACGGACCCCCCCAGGGGCTCCACAACTAATGAAAAACTGTTTTTT
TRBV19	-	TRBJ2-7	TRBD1	CASSGQGASYEQYF	TGTGCCAGTAGCGGACAGGGCGCCTCCTACGAGCAGTACTTC
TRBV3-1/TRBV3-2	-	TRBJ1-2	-	CASSQPRGYGYTF	TGTGCCAGCAGCCAACCAAGGGGCTATGGCTACACCTTC
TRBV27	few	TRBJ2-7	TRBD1	CASSLRGTVSYEQYF	TGTGCCAGCAGTTTAAGGGGGACAGTATCCTACGAGCAGTACTTC
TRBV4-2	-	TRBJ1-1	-	CASSFPAGNTEAFF	TGTGCCAGCAGCTTTCCGGCGGGGAACACTGAAGCTTTCTTT
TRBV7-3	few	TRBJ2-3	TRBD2	CASSNQGAGEGSTQYF	TGTGCCAGCAGCAATCAAGGCGCGGGAGAGGGGAGTACGCAGTATTTT
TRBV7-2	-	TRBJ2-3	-	CASSTRLVADTQYF	TGTGCCAGCAGCACGAGACTAGTCGCAGATACGCAGTATTTT
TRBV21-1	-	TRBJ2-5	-	CASSKAETSAPNLAGAEYRETQYF	TGTGCCAGCAGCAAAGCTGAAACTTCAGCTCCGAATCTAGCGGGAGCAGAATATAGGGAGACCCAGTACTTC
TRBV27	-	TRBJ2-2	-	CASTRGPLGSGELFF	TGTGCCAGCACCCGAGGGCCCCTGGGGAGCGGGGAGCTGTTTTTT
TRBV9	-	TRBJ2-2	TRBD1	CASSVEAGGVGELFF	TGTGCCAGCAGCGTAGAGGCAGGGGGTGTCGGGGAGCTGTTTTTT
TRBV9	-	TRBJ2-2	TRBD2	CASSVGVGGRTTGELFF	TGTGCCAGCAGCGTAGGAGTCGGCGGGAGGACCACCGGGGAGCTGTTTTTT
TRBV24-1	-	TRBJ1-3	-	CATSEGARGGNTIYF	TGTGCCACCAGTGAAGGTGCAAGAGGTGGAAACACCATATATTTT
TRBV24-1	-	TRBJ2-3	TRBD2	CATSPSGRGPHTDTQYF	TGTGCCACCAGTCCTAGCGGGAGGGGCCCCCATACAGATACGCAGTATTTT
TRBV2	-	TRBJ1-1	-	CASSEQGGSTEAFF	TGTGCCAGCAGTGAACAGGGAGGAAGCACTGAAGCTTTCTTT
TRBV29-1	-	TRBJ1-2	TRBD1	CSVEDRGQGYGYTF	TGCAGCGTTGAAGATCGAGGACAGGGATATGGCTACACCTTC
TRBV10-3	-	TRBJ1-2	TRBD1	CAISEGDRFYGYTF	TGTGCCATCAGTGAAGGGGACAGGTTCTATGGCTACACCTTC
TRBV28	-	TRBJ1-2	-	CASSPNLNYGYTF	TGTGCCAGCAGCCCTAATCTGAACTATGGCTACACCTTC
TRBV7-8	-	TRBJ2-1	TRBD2	CASSFLAGGSLSYNEQFF	TGTGCCAGCAGCTTTCTAGCGGGAGGGTCGTTAAGCTACAATGAGCAGTTCTTC
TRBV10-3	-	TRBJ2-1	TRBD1	CAISETGTGVGVNEQFF	TGTGCCATCAGTGAGACCGGGACAGGGGTCGGTGTTAATGAGCAGTTCTTC
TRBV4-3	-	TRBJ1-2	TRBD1	CASSQEPQGPAYGYTF	TGCGCCAGCAGCCAAGAACCACAGGGGCCCGCCTATGGCTACACCTTC
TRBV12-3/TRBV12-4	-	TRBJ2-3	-	CASSLPTDTQYF	TGTGCCAGCAGTTTACCTACAGATACGCAGTATTTT
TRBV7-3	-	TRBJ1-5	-	CASSLLGGDPQHF	TGTGCCAGCAGCTTACTAGGCGGAGATCCCCAGCATTTT
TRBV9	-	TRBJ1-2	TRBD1	CASSGSGQGVGTF	TGTGCCAGCAGCGGTTCCGGACAGGGAGTTGGCACCTTC
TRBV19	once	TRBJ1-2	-	CASTPGDGYGYTF	TGTGCCAGTACCCCGGGGGACGGTTATGGCTACACCTTC
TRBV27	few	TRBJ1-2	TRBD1	CASSSRDRDFYGYTF	TGTGCCAGCAGTTCCCGGGACAGGGATTTCTATGGCTACACCTTC
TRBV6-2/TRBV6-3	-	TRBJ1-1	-	CASSYSTGNTEAFF	TGTGCCAGCAGTTACTCGACAGGGAACACTGAAGCTTTCTTT
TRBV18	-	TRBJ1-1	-	CASSLRPGKTEAFF	TGTGCCAGCTCATTACGCCCAGGGAAAACTGAAGCTTTCTTT
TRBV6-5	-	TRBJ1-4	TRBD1	CASSYRRYRGDEKLFF	TGTGCCAGCAGTTACCGGCGATACAGGGGCGATGAAAAACTGTTTTTT
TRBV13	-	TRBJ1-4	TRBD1	CASSLGLGGTVNEKLFF	TGTGCCAGCAGCTTAGGTCTTGGGGGGACAGTTAATGAAAAACTGTTTTTT
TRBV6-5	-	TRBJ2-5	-	CASSYPQGGQETQYF	TGTGCCAGCAGTTACCCCCAGGGGGGCCAAGAGACCCAGTACTTC
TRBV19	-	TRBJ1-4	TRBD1	CASIHQGARGEKLFF	TGTGCCAGTATTCACCAGGGGGCGCGAGGGGAAAAACTGTTTTTT